These 14 T cell receptor beta chains were sequenced from one sample in a study of blood T cell repertoires in COVID-19. Repertoires were generated with immunoSEQ multiplex PCR, while TCRdb's copy carries only in-frame clones and drops some. The data contain about 180,000 clones, around 89% of them singletons. Sequencing used peripheral blood. These receptors originate from a man in his late teens or twenties who had recovered from COVID-19.

The CDR3 DNA is TGTGCCAGCAGTTTAGGGGTAGGTGAAGCTTTCTTT. Translation: CASSLGVGEAFF. This chain joins TRBV6-2 or TRBV6-3 and TRBJ1-1; D may be TRBD1 (5 bases). In germline, CDR1 is MNHEY, CDR2 SVGEGT. CDR3 length: 12 amino acids. The V end lost 4 bases, the J end lost 7 bases, and 10 bases lay between the germline ends.

The rearrangement links TRBV9 to TRBJ2-3; D unresolved. CDR3 length equals 14 residues. Trimming removed 3 bases from V and 2 bases from J, with 10 bases in between. The germline gives CDR1 SGDLS, CDR2 YYNGEE. The CDR3 sequence is CASSARPNTDTQYF. The CDR3 DNA follows: TGTGCCAGCAGCGCCAGGCCAAACACAGATACGCAGTATTTT. Based on the CDR3 plus reference TRBV9 and TRBJ2-3, the full variable domain is DSGVTQTPKHLITATGQRVTLRCSPRSGDLSVYWYQQSLDQGLQFLIQYYNGEERAKGNILERFSAQQFPDLHSELNLSSLELGDSALYFCASSARPNTDTQYFGPGTRLTVL.

V gene TRBV6-1 combines with J gene TRBJ2-2; 9 bases map to TRBD1. The CDR3 length is 14 residues. Germline assignment: CDR1 MNHNS and CDR2 SASEGT. V shed 4 bases, J shed 16 bases, and the junction held 13 bases outside the gene matches. The chain's CDR3 is CASSVGTGKLGTFF. In DNA form, the CDR3 reads TGTGCCAGCAGTGTAGGGACAGGGAAGTTAGGGACGTTTTTT.

This clone was recorded once. CDR3 residues: CASSPNRDYGYTF. The CDR3 nucleotides read TGTGCCAGCTCACCAAATCGCGACTATGGCTACACCTTC. The chain links TRBV18 to TRBJ1-2; D not resolved. Germline V gene data show CDR1 as KGHSH and CDR2 as LQKENI. The CDR3 sequence is 13 residues long. V lost 2 bases and J 3 bases, leaving 7 bases between the germline ends.

The V and J genes are TRBV2 and TRBJ2-5, with TRBD2 matching over 9 bases. Per the germline V gene, CDR1 is SNHLY and CDR2 is FYNNEI. The CDR3 totals 15 residues. With V trimmed by 4 bases and J by 2 bases, 5 bases remained unmatched. The CDR3: CASSGGLAGQETQYF. CDR3 nucleotide sequence: TGTGCCAGCAGTGGGGGGCTAGCGGGGCAAGAGACCCAGTACTTC.

This chain joins TRBV6-2 or TRBV6-3 and TRBJ2-2, with TRBD2 matching over 10 bases. Germline CDR1 MNHEY, CDR2 SVGEGT. The CDR3 covers 15 residues. With 5 bases clipped from V and 6 bases from J, the junction kept 6 bases outside the gene matches. This CDR3 is CASSRATSGSGELFF. The CDR3 DNA follows: TGTGCCAGCAGTCGCGCGACTAGCGGGTCCGGGGAGCTGTTTTTT.

The chain uses TRBV30 and TRBJ1-1, with a weak D call TRBD1 (6 bases). This CDR3 comprises 13 residues. Trimming took 5 bases from V and 5 from J, leaving 15 bases between them. Germline CDR1 reads GTSNPN; CDR2 reads SVGIG (reference sequence). The CDR3 coding sequence is TGTGCCTGGGCAAACAGGGACGGGACTGAAGCTTTCTTT. It codes for CAWANRDGTEAFF.

This clone was detected only once. The V and J genes are TRBV5-1 and TRBJ2-3; D uncertain. The CDR3 loop spans 12 amino acids. V was cut by 7 bases and J by 0 bases, with 6 bases left in between. Germline V CDR1 and CDR2: SGHRS, YFSETQ. Here the CDR3 reads CASQASTDTQYF. The CDR3 DNA reads as TGCGCCAGCCAGGCTAGCACAGATACGCAGTATTTT.

This rearrangement joins TRBV6-2 or TRBV6-3 to TRBJ1-2; 7 bases are shared with TRBD1. The ends lost 5 bases at V and 3 bases at J; junction bases unmatched: 3. This CDR3 contains 13 residues. Germline V gene lookup returns CDR1 MNHEY and CDR2 SVGEGT. The CDR3 sequence: CASSDTGDYGYTF. DNA of the CDR3: TGTGCCAGCAGTGATACAGGGGACTATGGCTACACCTTC.

This chain joins TRBV4-1 and TRBJ2-7, with a possible D match to TRBD1 (5 bases). The germline gives CDR1 MGHRA, CDR2 YSYEKL. V lost 3 bases to trimming and J lost 3 bases, with 9 bases between them. This CDR3 has 13 amino acids. In nucleotides, the CDR3 is TGCGCCAGCAGCCAGCGGCAGGGCTACGAGCAGTACTTC. Translation: CASSQRQGYEQYF.

V is TRBV7-2 and J is TRBJ2-3, with 14 bases aligning to TRBD2. Germline values: CDR1 SGHTA, CDR2 FQGNSA. The CDR3 contains 17 residues. V was pared by 6 bases and J by 6 bases, with 11 bases of the junction left unmatched. DNA for the CDR3: TGTGCCAGCAGGCAAAAGCGACTAGCGGGAGGGCCGGATACGCAGTATTTT. Translated: CASRQKRLAGGPDTQYF.

This chain uses TRBV4-3 with TRBJ2-7; 10 nucleotides line up with TRBD1. CDR1 and CDR2 (germline): LGHNA, YSLEER. The CDR3 has 15 amino acids. With V trimmed by 1 base and J by 2 bases, 2 bases remained unmatched. For the CDR3, the DNA is TGCGCCAGCAGCCAAGGGACAGGGGGGACCTACGAGCAGTACTTC. Residues: CASSQGTGGTYEQYF.

V and J are TRBV3-1 (or the pseudogene TRBV3-2) and TRBJ1-6; D not certain. The germline gives CDR1 LGHDT, CDR2 YNNKEL (reference sequence). The CDR3 is 14 amino acids. V was cut by 4 bases and J by 7 bases, with 11 bases left in between. The DNA for the CDR3 is TGTGCCAGCAGCCCAAAGGTGGGCAATTCACCCCTCCACTTT. This sequence encodes CASSPKVGNSPLHF.

The chain joins TRBV5-1 to TRBJ2-3, with D tentatively TRBD1 (5 bases). V dropped 3 bases and J dropped 6 bases, with 8 bases sitting between them. The CDR3 totals 12 residues. The germline V gene encodes CDR1 SGHRS and CDR2 YFSETQ. The CDR3, as DNA: TGCGCCAGCAGCTCGACAGCTGATACGCAGTATTTT. Amino acids: CASSSTADTQYF.